The clone carrying this TCR beta chain is termed medium-sized. Per the original data handling: Reference gene primer amplification gave nucleated cell count estimates. Profiled with immunoSEQ multiplex PCR; TCRdb holds only in-frame clones, not every one. V and J calls and clone size are those listed in that table; D and trimming were worked out from the DNA. This sample has approximately 16,000 clones, with around 77% found just once. The data stem from a study of blood T cell repertoires in COVID-19. From germline, CDR1 is WNHNN and CDR2 SYGVQD (reference sequence). The trim removed 2 bases at V and 4 bases at J, leaving 7 bases unmatched. This CDR3 comprises 16 residues.

The sequenced material came from peripheral blood. The TCR sequence derives from a human donor in a cohort sampled during active COVID-19. The chain carries TRBV10-1 and TRBJ2-2; 7 nucleotides agree with TRBD1. CDR3 loop: CASSEAAGGFTGELFF. The CDR3 bases are TGCGCCAGCAGTGAGGCGGCAGGGGGATTCACCGGGGAGCTGTTTTTT.